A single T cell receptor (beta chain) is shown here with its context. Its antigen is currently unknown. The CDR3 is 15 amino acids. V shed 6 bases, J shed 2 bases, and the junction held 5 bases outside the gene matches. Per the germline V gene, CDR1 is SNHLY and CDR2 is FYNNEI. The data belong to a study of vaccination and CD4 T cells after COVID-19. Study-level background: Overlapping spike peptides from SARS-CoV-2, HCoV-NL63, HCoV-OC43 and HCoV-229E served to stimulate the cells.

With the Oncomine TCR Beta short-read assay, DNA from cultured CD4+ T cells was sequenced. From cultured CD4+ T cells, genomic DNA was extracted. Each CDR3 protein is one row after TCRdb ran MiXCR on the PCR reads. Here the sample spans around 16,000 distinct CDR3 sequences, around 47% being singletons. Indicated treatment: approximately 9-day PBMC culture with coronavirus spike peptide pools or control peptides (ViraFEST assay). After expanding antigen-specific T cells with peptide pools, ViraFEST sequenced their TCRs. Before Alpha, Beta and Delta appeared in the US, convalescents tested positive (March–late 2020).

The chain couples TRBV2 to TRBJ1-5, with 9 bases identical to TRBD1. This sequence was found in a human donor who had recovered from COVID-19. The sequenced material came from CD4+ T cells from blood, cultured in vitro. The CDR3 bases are TGTGCCAGCAGAAGACAGGGGGAGGGCAATCAGCCCCAGCATTTT. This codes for CASRRQGEGNQPQHF.